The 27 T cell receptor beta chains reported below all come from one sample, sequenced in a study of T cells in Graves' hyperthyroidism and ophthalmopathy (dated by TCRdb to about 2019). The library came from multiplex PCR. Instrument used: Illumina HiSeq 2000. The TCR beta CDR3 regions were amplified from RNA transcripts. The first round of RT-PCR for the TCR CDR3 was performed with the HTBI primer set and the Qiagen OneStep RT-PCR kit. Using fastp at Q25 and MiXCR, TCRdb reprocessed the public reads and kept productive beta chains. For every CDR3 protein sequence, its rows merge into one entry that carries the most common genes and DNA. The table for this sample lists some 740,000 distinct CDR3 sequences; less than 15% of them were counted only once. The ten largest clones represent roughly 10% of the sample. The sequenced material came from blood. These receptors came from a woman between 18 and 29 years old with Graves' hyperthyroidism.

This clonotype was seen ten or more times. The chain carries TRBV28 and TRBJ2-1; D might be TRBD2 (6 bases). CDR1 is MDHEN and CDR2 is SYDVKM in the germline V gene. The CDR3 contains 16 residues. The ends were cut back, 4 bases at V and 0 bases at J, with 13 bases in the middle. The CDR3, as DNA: TGTGCCAGCAGTTCCCCGGGGGTAGACTCCTACAATGAGCAGTTCTTC. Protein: CASSSPGVDSYNEQFF. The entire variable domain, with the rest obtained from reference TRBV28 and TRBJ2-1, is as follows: DVKVTQSSRYLVKRTGEKVFLECVQDMDHENMFWYRQDPGLGLRLIYFSYDVKMKEKGDIPEGYSVSREKKERFSLILESASTNQTSMYLCASSSPGVDSYNEQFFGPGTRLTVL.

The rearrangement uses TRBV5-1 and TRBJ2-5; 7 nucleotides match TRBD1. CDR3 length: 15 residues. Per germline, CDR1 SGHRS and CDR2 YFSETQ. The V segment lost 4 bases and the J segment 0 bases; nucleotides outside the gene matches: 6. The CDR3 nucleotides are TGCGCCAGCAGCAAGGGACAGCTACACCAAGAGACCCAGTACTTC. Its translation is CASSKGQLHQETQYF.

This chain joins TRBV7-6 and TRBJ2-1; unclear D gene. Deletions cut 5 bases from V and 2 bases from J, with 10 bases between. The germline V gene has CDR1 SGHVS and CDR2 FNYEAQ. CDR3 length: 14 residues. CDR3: CASSLPGPYNEQFF. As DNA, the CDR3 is TGTGCCAGCAGCCTGCCCGGTCCCTACAATGAGCAGTTCTTC.

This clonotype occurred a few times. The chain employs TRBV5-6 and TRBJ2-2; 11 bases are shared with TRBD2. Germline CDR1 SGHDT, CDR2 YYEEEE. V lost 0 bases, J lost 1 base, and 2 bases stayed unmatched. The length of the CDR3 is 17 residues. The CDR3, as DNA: TGTGCCAGCAGCTTGGCGACTAGCGGGAAGAACACCGGGGAGCTGTTTTTT. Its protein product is CASSLATSGKNTGELFF.

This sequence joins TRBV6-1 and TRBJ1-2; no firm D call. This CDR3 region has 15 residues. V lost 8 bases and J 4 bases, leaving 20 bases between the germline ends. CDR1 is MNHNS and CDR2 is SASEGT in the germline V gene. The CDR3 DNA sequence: TGTGCCAGCGGGTCCGGGATGGGCTTATTCTATGGCTACACCTTC. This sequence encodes CASGSGMGLFYGYTF.

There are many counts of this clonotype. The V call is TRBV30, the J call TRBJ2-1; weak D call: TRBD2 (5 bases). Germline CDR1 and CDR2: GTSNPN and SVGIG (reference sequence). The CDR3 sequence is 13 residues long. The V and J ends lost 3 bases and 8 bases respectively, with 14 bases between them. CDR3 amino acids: CAWRGSGRYEQFF. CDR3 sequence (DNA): TGTGCCTGGAGGGGGTCGGGAAGGTATGAGCAGTTCTTC. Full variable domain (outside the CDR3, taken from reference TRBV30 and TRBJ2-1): SQTIHQWPATLVQPVGSPLSLECTVEGTSNPNLYWYRQAAGRGLQLLFYSVGIGQISSEVPQNLSASRPQDRQFILSSKKLLLSDSGFYLCAWRGSGRYEQFFGPGTRLTVL.

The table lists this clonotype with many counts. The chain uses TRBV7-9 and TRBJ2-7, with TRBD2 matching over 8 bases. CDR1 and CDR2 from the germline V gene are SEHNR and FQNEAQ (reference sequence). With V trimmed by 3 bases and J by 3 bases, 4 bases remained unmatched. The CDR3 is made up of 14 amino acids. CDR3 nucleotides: TGTGCCAGCAGCTTCGAAGCGGGAGTCTACGAGCAGTACTTC. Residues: CASSFEAGVYEQYF.

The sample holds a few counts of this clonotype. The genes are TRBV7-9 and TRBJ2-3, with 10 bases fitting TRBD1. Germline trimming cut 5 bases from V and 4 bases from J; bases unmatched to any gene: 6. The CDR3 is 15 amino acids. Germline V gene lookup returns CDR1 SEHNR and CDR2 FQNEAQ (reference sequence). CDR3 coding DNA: TGTGCCAGCAGCCTCCTGACAGGGGGCCCAGATACGCAGTATTTT. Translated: CASSLLTGGPDTQYF.

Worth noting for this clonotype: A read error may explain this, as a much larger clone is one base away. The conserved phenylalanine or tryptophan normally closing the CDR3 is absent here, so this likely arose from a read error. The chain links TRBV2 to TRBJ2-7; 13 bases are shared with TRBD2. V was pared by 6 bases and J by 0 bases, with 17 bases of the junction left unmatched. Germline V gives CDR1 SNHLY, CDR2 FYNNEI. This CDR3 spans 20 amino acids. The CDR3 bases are TGTGCCAGCAGCCCTAGGACGGGGACTAGCGGGAAAGCGAGCTCCTACGAGCAGTACCTC. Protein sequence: CASSPRTGTSGKASSYEQYL.

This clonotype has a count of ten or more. Here the CDR3 DNA reads TGTGCCAGCAGCTTCGGGGGGCGCAATCTCGAGCAGTACTTC. Protein: CASSFGGRNLEQYF. The chain is built from TRBV7-9 and TRBJ2-7, with D possibly matching TRBD2 (7 bases). The CDR3 has 14 amino acids. CDR1 and CDR2 (germline): SEHNR, FQNEAQ (reference sequence). The ends were cut back, 3 bases at V and 6 bases at J, with 15 bases in the middle.

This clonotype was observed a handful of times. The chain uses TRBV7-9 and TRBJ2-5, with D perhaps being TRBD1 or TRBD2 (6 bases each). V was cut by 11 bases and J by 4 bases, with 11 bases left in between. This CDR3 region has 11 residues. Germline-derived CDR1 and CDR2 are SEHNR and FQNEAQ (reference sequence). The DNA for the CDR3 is TGTGCCCTACGGGGGCGAGAGACCCAGTACTTC. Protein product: CALRGRETQYF.

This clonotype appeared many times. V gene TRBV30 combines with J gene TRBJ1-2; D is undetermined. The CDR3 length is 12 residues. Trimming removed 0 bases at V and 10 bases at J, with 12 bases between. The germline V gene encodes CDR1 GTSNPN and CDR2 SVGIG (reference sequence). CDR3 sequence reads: CAWSVRAADYTF. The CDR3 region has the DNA TGTGCCTGGAGTGTACGGGCAGCCGACTACACCTTC.

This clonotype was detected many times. The DNA of the CDR3 is TGTGCCAGCAGCCCCTTAGGGGGGGCAGAGACCCAGTACTTC. Protein sequence: CASSPLGGAETQYF. The chain combines TRBV13 with TRBJ2-5, with D maybe TRBD2 (7 bases). The CDR3 extends over 14 amino acids. V was trimmed by 5 bases and J by 4 bases, leaving 14 bases between them. Germline loops: CDR1 PRHDT, CDR2 FYEKMQ (reference sequence).

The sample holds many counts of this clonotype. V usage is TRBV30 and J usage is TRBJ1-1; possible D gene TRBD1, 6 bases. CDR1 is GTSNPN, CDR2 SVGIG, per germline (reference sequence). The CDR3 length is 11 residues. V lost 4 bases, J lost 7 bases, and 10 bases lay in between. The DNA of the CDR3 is TGTGCCTGGACAGGGGCGGTTGAAGCTTTCTTT. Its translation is CAWTGAVEAFF.

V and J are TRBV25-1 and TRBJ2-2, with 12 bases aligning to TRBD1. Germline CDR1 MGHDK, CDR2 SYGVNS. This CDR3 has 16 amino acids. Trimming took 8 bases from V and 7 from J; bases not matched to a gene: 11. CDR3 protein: CASGQAGTGGHGELFF. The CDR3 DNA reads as TGTGCCAGCGGCCAGGCCGGGACAGGGGGCCACGGGGAGCTGTTTTTT.

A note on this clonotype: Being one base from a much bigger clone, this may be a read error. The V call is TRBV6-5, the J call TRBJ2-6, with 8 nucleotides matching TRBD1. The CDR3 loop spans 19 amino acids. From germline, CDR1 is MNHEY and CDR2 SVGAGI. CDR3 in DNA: TGTGCCAGCAGTTACTCTAGACCAGGGGGCGCATCTTCGGGCAACGCCCTGACTTTC. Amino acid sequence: CASSYSRPGGASSGNALTF.

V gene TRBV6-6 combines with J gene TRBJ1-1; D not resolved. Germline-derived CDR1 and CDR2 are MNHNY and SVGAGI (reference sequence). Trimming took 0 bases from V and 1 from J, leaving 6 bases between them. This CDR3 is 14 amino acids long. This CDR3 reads CASSYSRWNTEAFF. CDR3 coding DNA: TGTGCCAGCAGTTACTCGAGGTGGAACACTGAAGCTTTCTTT.

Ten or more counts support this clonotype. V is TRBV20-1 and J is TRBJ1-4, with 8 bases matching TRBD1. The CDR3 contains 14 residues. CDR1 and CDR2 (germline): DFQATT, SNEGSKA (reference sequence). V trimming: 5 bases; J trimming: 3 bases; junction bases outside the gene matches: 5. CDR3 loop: CSAAGTGSNEKLFF. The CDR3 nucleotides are TGCAGTGCTGCCGGGACAGGTTCTAATGAAAAACTGTTTTTT.

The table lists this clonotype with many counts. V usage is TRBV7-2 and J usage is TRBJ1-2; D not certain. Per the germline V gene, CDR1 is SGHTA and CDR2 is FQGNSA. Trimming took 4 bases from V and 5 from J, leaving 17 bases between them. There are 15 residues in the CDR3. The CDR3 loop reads CASSSSDTLPYGYTF. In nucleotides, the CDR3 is TGTGCCAGCAGCTCCTCCGATACGCTCCCGTATGGCTACACCTTC.

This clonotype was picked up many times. This CDR3 is CAWRATGWRNTEAFF. The CDR3, as DNA: TGTGCCTGGAGGGCTACAGGGTGGCGGAACACTGAAGCTTTCTTT. The genes are TRBV30 and TRBJ1-1, with D possibly matching TRBD1 (6 bases). The CDR3 loop spans 15 amino acids. The V gene's germline CDR1 is GTSNPN and CDR2 SVGIG (reference sequence). The ends were cut back, 3 bases at V and 1 base at J, with 15 bases in the middle.

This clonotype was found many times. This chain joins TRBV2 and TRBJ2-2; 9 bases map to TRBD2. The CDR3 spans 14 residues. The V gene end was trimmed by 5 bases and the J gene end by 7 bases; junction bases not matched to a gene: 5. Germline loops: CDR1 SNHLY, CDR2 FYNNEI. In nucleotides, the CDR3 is TGTGCCAGCAGTTTGACTAGCGGTCACGGGGAGCTGTTTTTT. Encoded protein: CASSLTSGHGELFF. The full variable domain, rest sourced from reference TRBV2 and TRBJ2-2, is EPEVTQTPSHQVTQMGQEVILRCVPISNHLYFYWYRQILGQKVEFLVSFYNNEISEKSEIFDDQFSVERPDGSNFTLKIRSTKLEDSAMYFCASSLTSGHGELFFGEGSRLTVL.

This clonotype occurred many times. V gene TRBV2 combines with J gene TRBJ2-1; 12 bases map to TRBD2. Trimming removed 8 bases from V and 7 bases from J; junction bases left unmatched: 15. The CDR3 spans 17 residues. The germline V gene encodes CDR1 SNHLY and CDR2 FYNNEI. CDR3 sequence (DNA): TGTGCCAGCGGGTCCAGGACTAGCGGGGTGATTGGGAATGAGCAGTTCTTC. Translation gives CASGSRTSGVIGNEQFF. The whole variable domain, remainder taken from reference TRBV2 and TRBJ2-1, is EPEVTQTPSHQVTQMGQEVILRCVPISNHLYFYWYRQILGQKVEFLVSFYNNEISEKSEIFDDQFSVERPDGSNFTLKIRSTKLEDSAMYFCASGSRTSGVIGNEQFFGPGTRLTVL.

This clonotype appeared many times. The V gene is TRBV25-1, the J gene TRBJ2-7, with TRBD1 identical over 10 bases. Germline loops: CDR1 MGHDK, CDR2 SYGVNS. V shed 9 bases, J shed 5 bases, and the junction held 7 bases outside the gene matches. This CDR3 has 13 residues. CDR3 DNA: TGTGCCAGTACGGACAGGGGGGAGGACGAGCAGTACTTC. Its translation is CASTDRGEDEQYF.

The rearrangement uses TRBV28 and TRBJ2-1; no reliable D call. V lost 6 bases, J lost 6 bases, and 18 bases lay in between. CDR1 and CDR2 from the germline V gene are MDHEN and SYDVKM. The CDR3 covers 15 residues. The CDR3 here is CASRPLGLPRNEQFF. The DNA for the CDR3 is TGTGCCAGCAGGCCCCTCGGGCTCCCCCGCAATGAGCAGTTCTTC.

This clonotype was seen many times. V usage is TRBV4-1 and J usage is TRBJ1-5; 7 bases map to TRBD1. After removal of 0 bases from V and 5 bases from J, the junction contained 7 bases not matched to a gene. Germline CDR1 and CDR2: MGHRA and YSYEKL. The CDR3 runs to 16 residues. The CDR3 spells CASSQEPGTVHQPQHF. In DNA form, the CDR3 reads TGCGCCAGCAGCCAAGAACCCGGGACAGTTCATCAGCCCCAGCATTTT.

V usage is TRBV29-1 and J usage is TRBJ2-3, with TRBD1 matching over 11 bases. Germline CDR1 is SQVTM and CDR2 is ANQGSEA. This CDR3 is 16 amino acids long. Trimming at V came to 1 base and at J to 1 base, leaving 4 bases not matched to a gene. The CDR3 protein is CSVEGTDRGRTDTQYF. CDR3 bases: TGCAGCGTTGAAGGTACGGACAGGGGGCGCACAGATACGCAGTATTTT.

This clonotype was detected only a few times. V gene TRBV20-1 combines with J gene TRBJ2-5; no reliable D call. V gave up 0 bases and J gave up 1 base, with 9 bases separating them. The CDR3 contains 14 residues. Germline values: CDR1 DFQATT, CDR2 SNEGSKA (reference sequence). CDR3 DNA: TGCAGTGCTAGAGATTTTCGGTTCCAAGAGACCCAGTACTTC. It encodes CSARDFRFQETQYF.